A single sample gave rise to the 20 T cell receptor beta chains below, sequenced in a study of OX40 agonist ivuxolimab in advanced cancers. Produced via immunoSEQ multiplex PCR; TCRdb's table is partial and in-frame only. In the table there are 99,000 or so clones, under 85% of which are singletons. Sample: CD4+ or CD8+ T cells sorted from blood, taken in a trial of the OX40 agonist ivuxolimab. Source of these receptors: an adult with an advanced solid tumor such as melanoma, head and neck, liver or kidney cancer.

The gene calls are TRBV19 and TRBJ2-7; 10 nucleotides match TRBD1. The CDR3 contains 15 residues. Germline V gene data show CDR1 as LNHDA and CDR2 as SQIVND (reference sequence). The trim removed 3 bases at V and 5 bases at J, leaving 7 bases unmatched. CDR3 amino acids: CASSIAGTGAHEQYF. CDR3 coding DNA: TGTGCCAGTAGTATCGCCGGGACAGGGGCCCACGAGCAGTACTTC.

This chain connects TRBV15 to TRBJ1-2; a weak D match, TRBD1 (5 bases). The CDR3 totals 13 residues. Deletions cut 0 bases from V and 4 bases from J, with 6 bases between. CDR1 is LNHNV, CDR2 YYDKDF, per germline (reference sequence). In nucleotides, the CDR3 is TGTGCCACCAGCAGAGAACAGGTCTATGGCTACACCTTC. Translated, it gives CATSREQVYGYTF.

The chain has TRBV10-2 and TRBJ2-7; D is unclear. Per the germline V gene, CDR1 is WSHSY and CDR2 is SAAADI. The length of the CDR3 is 14 residues. Deletions cut 3 bases from V and 7 bases from J, with 16 bases between. CDR3 nucleotide sequence: TGCGCCAGCAGTGACGTGAGGATCGGCGGAGAGCAGTACTTC. It encodes CASSDVRIGGEQYF.

The rearrangement joins TRBV27 to TRBJ2-2, with 7 bases lining up with TRBD2. V trimming: 3 bases; J trimming: 1 base; junction bases outside the gene matches: 5. The germline V gene encodes CDR1 MNHEY and CDR2 SMNVEV (reference sequence). The CDR3 is 16 residues long. This CDR3 is CASSLLGGGNTGELFF. The CDR3 DNA sequence: TGTGCCAGCAGTTTGCTCGGCGGGGGGAACACCGGGGAGCTGTTTTTT.

The chain carries TRBV15 and TRBJ2-7, with D perhaps matching TRBD1 or TRBD2 (5 bases each). The V gene's germline CDR1 is LNHNV and CDR2 YYDKDF (reference sequence). The CDR3 sequence is 13 residues long. V gave up 9 bases and J gave up 2 bases, with 14 bases separating them. In DNA form, the CDR3 reads TGTGCCACTGAGGGACCTAAAGCCTACGAGCAGTACTTC. The encoded protein is CATEGPKAYEQYF.

The gene calls are TRBV19 and TRBJ1-2; a possible D gene is TRBD1 (5 bases). Germline CDR1 and CDR2: LNHDA and SQIVND (reference sequence). V was clipped by 6 bases and J by 2 bases, with 10 bases between them. The CDR3 runs 13 residues. The CDR3 is CASRQDMNYGYTF. CDR3 DNA sequence: TGTGCCAGTAGACAGGACATGAACTATGGCTACACCTTC.

This clone was picked up a small number of times. This chain joins TRBV29-1 and TRBJ1-1; D is uncertain. CDR3 length: 11 amino acids. V was trimmed by 6 bases and J by 4 bases, leaving 9 bases between them. Germline V gene data show CDR1 as SQVTM and CDR2 as ANQGSEA. The CDR3 reads CSVGEVTEAFF. The CDR3 DNA is TGCAGCGTCGGAGAGGTCACTGAAGCTTTCTTT.

V gene TRBV6-5 combines with J gene TRBJ2-7; TRBD2 agrees at 7 bases. The V gene end was trimmed by 6 bases and the J gene end by 6 bases; junction bases not matched to a gene: 5. Germline V gene sequence: CDR1 MNHEY, CDR2 SVGAGI. The CDR3 spans 12 residues. In DNA, the CDR3 is TGTGCCAGCAGGAAGGGACTACGCGAGCAGTACTTC. Amino acid sequence: CASRKGLREQYF.

This sequence joins TRBV29-1 and TRBJ1-1, with D uncertain. The germline V gene has CDR1 SQVTM and CDR2 ANQGSEA. V lost 4 bases to trimming and J lost 6 bases, with 9 bases between them. The CDR3 runs 11 residues. The CDR3 here is CSVAWEPEAFF. CDR3 nucleotide sequence: TGCAGCGTTGCCTGGGAACCTGAAGCTTTCTTT.

This chain uses TRBV10-1 with TRBJ2-7; TRBD1 matches at 7 bases. The CDR3 has 13 amino acids. Germline-derived CDR1 and CDR2 are WNHNN and SYGVQD (reference sequence). V was pared by 6 bases and J by 2 bases, with 4 bases of the junction left unmatched. DNA of the CDR3: TGCGCCAGCAGCGGACAGGTGACCTACGAGCAGTACTTC. Amino acids: CASSGQVTYEQYF.

This chain joins TRBV19 and TRBJ2-3, with 7 bases matching TRBD2. J gave up 6 bases and V 3 bases, and 9 bases lay outside the gene matches. The CDR3 runs 15 residues. In germline, CDR1 is LNHDA, CDR2 SQIVND (reference sequence). This CDR3 reads CASSIGGSIWDTQYF. CDR3 in DNA: TGTGCCAGTAGTATCGGGGGGTCTATCTGGGATACGCAGTATTTT.

J is TRBJ2-5 and V is TRBV7-6; the D is unclear. The DNA end favors TRBJ2-7, so the J call may be wrong. The CDR3 has 15 residues. Germline V CDR1 and CDR2: SGHVS, FNYEAQ. The CDR3 coding sequence is TGTGCCAGCAGCTTAGTCGCGGACCTAACCTACGAGCAGTACTTC. Translation: CASSLVADLTYEQYF.

The CDR3 bases are TGCAGCGTTGGGGGGGGAGAGGTCGAGCAGTACTTC. Its protein is CSVGGGEVEQYF. J is TRBJ2-7 and V is TRBV29-1; TRBD2 aligns across 7 bases. CDR3 length: 12 residues. Germline lookup yields CDR1 SQVTM and CDR2 ANQGSEA. Germline trimming cut 4 bases from V and 6 bases from J; bases unmatched to any gene: 6.

This chain uses TRBV18 with TRBJ2-7, with D maybe TRBD1 (5 bases). Germline-derived CDR1 and CDR2 are KGHSH and LQKENI. The CDR3 is made up of 14 amino acids. V lost 3 bases and J 7 bases, leaving 16 bases between the germline ends. CDR3: CASSPNRTPGEQYF. The CDR3 region has the DNA TGTGCCAGCTCACCGAATCGGACACCCGGGGAGCAGTACTTC.

This rearrangement joins TRBV15 to TRBJ1-1; weak D call: TRBD1 (5 bases). This CDR3 is 15 amino acids long. The germline V gene encodes CDR1 LNHNV and CDR2 YYDKDF (reference sequence). Trimming removed 1 base from V and 2 bases from J, with 11 bases in between. CDR3 amino acids: CATSRGTSDNTEAFF. The CDR3 region has the DNA TGTGCCACCAGCAGAGGGACAAGCGATAACACTGAAGCTTTCTTT. Based on the CDR3 plus reference TRBV15 and TRBJ1-1, the full variable domain is DAMVIQNPRYQVTQFGKPVTLSCSQTLNHNVMYWYQQKSSQAPKLLFHYYDKDFNNEADTPDNFQSRRPNTSFCFLDIRSPGLGDTAMYLCATSRGTSDNTEAFFGQGTRLTVV.

The chain carries TRBV15 and TRBJ2-1; either TRBD1 or TRBD2 may fit D (5 bases each). Germline loops: CDR1 LNHNV, CDR2 YYDKDF (reference sequence). Trimming removed 6 bases from V and 4 bases from J, with 25 bases in between. This CDR3 spans 18 amino acids. The CDR3 is CATRPGTATLGEYNEQFF. The CDR3 DNA reads TGTGCCACCAGACCCGGGACCGCAACCCTAGGCGAATACAATGAGCAGTTCTTC.

This rearrangement joins TRBV7-2 to TRBJ2-2; D perhaps matches TRBD1 (6 bases). The CDR3 loop spans 15 amino acids. V was shortened by 6 bases and J by 5 bases, with 16 bases between the two germline ends. CDR1 and CDR2 from the germline V gene are SGHTA and FQGNSA. CDR3 loop: CASSFTGTLTGELFF. The CDR3 nucleotides read TGTGCCAGCAGTTTTACAGGGACGTTAACCGGGGAGCTGTTTTTT.

This chain links TRBV6-6 with TRBJ2-7; D may be TRBD1 or TRBD2 (6 bases each). This CDR3 has 14 residues. The germline V gene encodes CDR1 MNHNY and CDR2 SVGAGI (reference sequence). The V gene lost 0 bases and the J gene lost 5 bases, with 11 bases spanning the gap. CDR3 sequence (DNA): TGTGCCAGCAGTTACTCGGGGGGCGAAAACGAGCAGTACTTC. This gives the protein CASSYSGGENEQYF.

The rearrangement uses TRBV5-1 and TRBJ2-2; D might be TRBD1 (5 bases). This CDR3 is 15 amino acids long. V lost 0 bases and J lost 4, with 10 bases in between. Germline V gene lookup returns CDR1 SGHRS and CDR2 YFSETQ. DNA for the CDR3: TGCGCCAGCAGCTTGGTGCAGGGCGGCACCGGGGAGCTGTTTTTT. Its protein is CASSLVQGGTGELFF.

This chain connects TRBV14 to TRBJ2-7; 8 positions match TRBD1. This CDR3 is built from 16 residues. Germline V gives CDR1 SGHDN, CDR2 FVKESK. The J segment lost 1 base and the V segment lost 2 bases, leaving 7 bases of the junction unmatched. The CDR3: CASSQPGQGVSYEQYF. The DNA of the CDR3 is TGTGCCAGCAGCCAACCAGGACAGGGTGTGTCCTACGAGCAGTACTTC.